Many counts were recorded for the clone carrying this TCR beta chain. Its specificity is unknown. The data were taken from a study of T cells in Graves' hyperthyroidism and ophthalmopathy. Study results and limitations: Most thyroid clonotypes that were expanded above 0.001 also turned up in blood. In simple terms, a model built on 13 V-J features told ophthalmopathy apart from stable hyperthyroidism.

Trimming at V came to 5 bases and at J to 4 bases, leaving 11 bases not matched to a gene. CDR3 size: 16 residues. Amplified TCR beta CDR3 regions derived from RNA transcripts. The HTBI primer set served for first-round RT-PCR of the TCR CDR3. Each CDR3 protein gets one entry after TCRdb re-called the multiplex PCR reads with MiXCR. The table has about 400,000 distinct CDR3 sequences, around 15% seen once. Disease duration was under 3 months in the ophthalmopathy patients, who also had a Clinical Activity Score of at least 3 and a NOSPECS grade of at least 4. Researchers barred patients who had uncontrolled infection, other autoimmune disease, pregnancy or lactation.

Sequences were obtained from blood. The clonotype originates from a man in his forties or fifties with Graves' ophthalmopathy. The chain has TRBV12-3 or TRBV12-4 and TRBJ2-1; 7 bases are a match to TRBD2. Here the CDR3 reads CASSGFGGAGYNEQFF. As DNA, the CDR3 is TGTGCCAGCAGTGGCTTCGGGGGAGCGGGGTACAATGAGCAGTTCTTC.